Given below is one T cell receptor (beta chain) in context. The entry originates in a study of blood T cells in healthy people across ages. It was with a sample-barcoded 5' primer and a J-beta primer mix that a second PCR of roughly 7 to 12 cycles was run. MiXCR, run by TCRdb on the 5' RACE reads, gives a single entry per CDR3 protein. The data hold about 1.6 million distinct CDR3 sequences, with around 36% observed a single time. This CDR3 has 15 residues. Trimming shortened V by 9 bases and J by 0 bases, and 12 bases separated the two germline ends. The germline CDR1 and CDR2 sequences are MNHEY and SVGEGT.

The clonotype comes from a woman in her 30s in good health. J is TRBJ1-6 and V is TRBV6-2 or TRBV6-3; TRBD1 is a possible D gene (5 bases). Material for sequencing was blood. In DNA, the CDR3 is TGTGCCAGTGGACACCTAAGCTCCTATAATTCACCCCTCCACTTT. This translates into CASGHLSSYNSPLHF.